This passage covers 32 T cell receptor beta chains from one sample sequenced in a study of cytomegalovirus exposure and HLA in healthy donors (TCRdb year 2017). The library relied on the immunoSEQ multiplex PCR assay. A mixture of 60 forward primers for TCR Vbeta segments and 13 reverse primers for TCR Jbeta segments was used in the multiplex PCR. Sourced from immuneACCESS, this table was stored by TCRdb with only in-frame sequences that have V and J called. A share of the clones is absent; for the studies checked, an unresolved V gene accounts for under half, and the remainder has no known explanation. For this sample there are some 200,000 clones; 77% appear just once. The ten largest clones represent about 2.5% of the sample. Sequenced sample: PBMCs. These receptors were collected from a woman aged 60 to 75 in good health and CMV-seropositive.

This clone has a handful of counts. The chain combines TRBV4-3 with TRBJ2-7; the match to TRBD2 covers 12 bases. The CDR3 sequence is 15 residues long. Germline CDR1 and CDR2: LGHNA and YSLEER. After removal of 4 bases from V and 3 bases from J, the junction contained 4 bases not matched to a gene. CDR3 coding DNA: TGCGCCAGCAGCCCACTAGCGGGGGGAAGCTACGAGCAGTACTTC. This encodes CASSPLAGGSYEQYF.

The V call is TRBV2, the J call TRBJ1-5; D is perhaps TRBD1 (5 bases). Germline lookup yields CDR1 SNHLY and CDR2 FYNNEI. This CDR3 is built from 13 residues. Trimming removed 4 bases at V and 1 base at J, with 5 bases between. This CDR3 reads CASSGQSNQPQHF. The CDR3 region has the DNA TGTGCCAGCAGTGGACAGAGCAATCAGCCCCAGCATTTT.

The genes are TRBV29-1 and TRBJ1-4, with 9 bases identical to TRBD1. The V gene's germline CDR1 is SQVTM and CDR2 ANQGSEA. V lost 4 bases, J lost 8 bases, and 5 bases stayed unmatched. CDR3 length equals 13 residues. The CDR3 bases are TGCAGCGTTGGGACAGGGGTGGGGGAAAAACTGTTTTTT. Translating gives CSVGTGVGEKLFF.

The V call is TRBV30, the J call TRBJ2-7; 7 nucleotides line up with TRBD1. The CDR3 runs to 12 residues. Germline V CDR1 and CDR2: GTSNPN, SVGIG (reference sequence). Losses at the gene ends were 3 bases for V and 2 bases for J; bases not matched to a gene: 1. The CDR3 reads CAWSGQAYEQYF. CDR3 sequence (DNA): TGTGCCTGGAGCGGACAGGCCTACGAGCAGTACTTC.

The chain carries TRBV2 and TRBJ1-3; no clear D gene. Germline assignment: CDR1 SNHLY and CDR2 FYNNEI. The CDR3 extends over 13 amino acids. Trimming took off 4 bases at V and 2 bases at J, with 6 bases between the two ends. CDR3 DNA: TGTGCCAGCAGTGGGGAGGCTGGAAACACCATATATTTT. As protein: CASSGEAGNTIYF. Supplemented by reference TRBV2 and TRBJ1-3, the full variable domain reads EPEVTQTPSHQVTQMGQEVILRCVPISNHLYFYWYRQILGQKVEFLVSFYNNEISEKSEIFDDQFSVERPDGSNFTLKIRSTKLEDSAMYFCASSGEAGNTIYFGEGSWLTVV.

A single count supports this clone. The chain joins TRBV28 to TRBJ2-7; D remains unclear. Germline CDR1 and CDR2: MDHEN and SYDVKM. The germline V and J ends were trimmed by 5 bases and 0 bases, with 8 bases remaining between them. There are 13 residues in the CDR3. The DNA for the CDR3 is TGTGCCAGCAGTGTTACTAACTCCTACGAGCAGTACTTC. As protein: CASSVTNSYEQYF.

V is TRBV28 and J is TRBJ2-6; 10 bases map to TRBD1. Germline CDR1 MDHEN, CDR2 SYDVKM. The V gene end was trimmed by 4 bases and the J gene end by 2 bases; junction bases not matched to a gene: 5. This CDR3 has 17 amino acids. As DNA, the CDR3 is TGTGCCAGCAGTTCCTGGACAGGGGGTACTGGGGCCAACGTCCTGACTTTC. As protein: CASSSWTGGTGANVLTF.

The CDR3: CASSRADSDEQYF. The CDR3 coding sequence is TGTGCCAGTAGTAGAGCGGACTCGGACGAGCAGTACTTC. The genes are TRBV19 and TRBJ2-7, with D tentatively TRBD2 (5 bases). CDR1 is LNHDA, CDR2 SQIVND, per germline (reference sequence). The V gene lost 4 bases and the J gene lost 5 bases, with 12 bases spanning the gap. CDR3 length: 13 amino acids.

This clone has only a few counts. The chain employs TRBV5-6 and TRBJ2-7; TRBD2 matches 8 bases. Looked up from germline, CDR1 is SGHDT and CDR2 is YYEEEE. With 3 bases clipped from V and 2 bases from J, the junction kept 13 bases outside the gene matches. This CDR3 is built from 17 residues. CDR3 region: CASSSWGDLAGTYEQYF. CDR3 sequence (DNA): TGTGCCAGCAGCTCATGGGGAGATTTAGCGGGGACCTACGAGCAGTACTTC. Full variable domain (rest looked up from reference TRBV5-6 and TRBJ2-7): DAGVTQSPTHLIKTRGQQVTLRCSPKSGHDTVSWYQQALGQGPQFIFQYYEEEERQRGNFPDRFSGHQFPNYSSELNVNALLLGDSALYLCASSSWGDLAGTYEQYFGPGTRLTVT.

This clone was counted once. The V gene is TRBV5-1, the J gene TRBJ2-5; the D is unclear. V was trimmed by 3 bases and J by 3 bases, leaving 6 bases between them. This CDR3 is built from 12 residues. Germline-derived CDR1 and CDR2 are SGHRS and YFSETQ. CDR3 coding DNA: TGCGCCAGCAGCTGGCCCGAAGAGACCCAGTACTTC. Residues: CASSWPEETQYF. The variable domain in full, completed from reference TRBV5-1 and TRBJ2-5, reads KAGVTQTPRYLIKTRGQQVTLSCSPISGHRSVSWYQQTPGQGLQFLFEYFSETQRNKGNFPGRFSGRQFSNSRSEMNVSTLELGDSALYLCASSWPEETQYFGPGTRLLVL.

V and J are TRBV6-5 and TRBJ1-5; D is undetermined. Germline V lookup: CDR1 MNHEY, CDR2 SVGAGI. The CDR3 extends over 13 amino acids. V was clipped by 1 base and J by 5 bases, with 6 bases between them. CDR3 sequence (DNA): TGTGCCAGCAGTTACTATTCCGATCAGCCCCAGCATTTT. Translation: CASSYYSDQPQHF.

This clone was recorded only once. This chain links TRBV5-4 with TRBJ2-2, with 11 bases matching TRBD2. Per the germline V gene, CDR1 is SGHNT and CDR2 is YYREEE (reference sequence). The CDR3 has 15 residues. The V segment lost 7 bases and the J segment 7 bases; nucleotides outside the gene matches: 9. For the CDR3, the DNA is TGTGCCAGCGGTAAACTAGCGGGAGACAGCGGGGAGCTGTTTTTT. Translated, it gives CASGKLAGDSGELFF.

The chain recombines TRBV9 with TRBJ2-5; 8 bases map to TRBD2. The V gene end was trimmed by 0 bases and the J gene end by 5 bases; junction bases not matched to a gene: 6. The germline V gene encodes CDR1 SGDLS and CDR2 YYNGEE. The CDR3 consists of 15 residues. The CDR3 DNA reads as TGTGCCAGCAGCGTAGGGAATAGCGGGGTGGAGACCCAGTACTTC. Translated: CASSVGNSGVETQYF.

The chain couples TRBV11-3 to TRBJ1-1, with D possibly being TRBD1 (6 bases). This CDR3 contains 14 residues. CDR1 and CDR2 from the germline V gene are SGHNT and YENEEA. The V end lost 5 bases, the J end lost 0 bases, and 10 bases lay between the germline ends. For the CDR3, the DNA is TGTGCCAGCAGCACGGACAGAATGAACACTGAAGCTTTCTTT. As protein: CASSTDRMNTEAFF. The full variable domain, its missing parts supplied by reference TRBV11-3 and TRBJ1-1, is EAGVVQSPRYKIIEKKQPVAFWCNPISGHNTLYWYLQNLGQGPELLIRYENEEAVDDSQLPKDRFSAERLKGVDSTLKIQPAELGDSAVYLCASSTDRMNTEAFFGQGTRLTVV.

This clone came up a few times. This chain joins TRBV21-1 and TRBJ1-2. TRBV21-1 is described as a pseudogene. This CDR3 contains 14 residues. DNA for the CDR3: TGTTCTCTCCAGGAGGCTCTGCTTAATTATGGCTACACCTTC. Protein sequence: CSLQEALLNYGYTF.

This clone occurred once. The chain employs TRBV11-2 and TRBJ2-3; no clear D gene. The CDR3 extends over 13 amino acids. Germline V gene data show CDR1 as SGHAT and CDR2 as FQNNGV. V was shortened by 2 bases and J by 2 bases, with 5 bases between the two germline ends. The CDR3 sequence: CASSLSLTDTQYF. Here the CDR3 DNA reads TGTGCCAGCAGCTTAAGCCTCACAGATACGCAGTATTTT. Full variable domain (missing parts from reference TRBV11-2 and TRBJ2-3): EAGVAQSPRYKIIEKRQSVAFWCNPISGHATLYWYQQILGQGPKLLIQFQNNGVVDDSQLPKDRFSAERLKGVDSTLKIQPAKLEDSAVYLCASSLSLTDTQYFGPGTRLTVL.

This rearrangement joins TRBV18 to TRBJ1-1; D gene ambiguous. V was cut by 5 bases and J by 6 bases, with 13 bases left in between. Germline CDR1 is KGHSH and CDR2 is LQKENI. This CDR3 is 13 amino acids long. The CDR3, as DNA: TGTGCCAGCTCATCCCGGGATTGGGCTGAAGCTTTCTTT. Its protein product is CASSSRDWAEAFF.

The chain employs TRBV6-1 and TRBJ2-7; possibly TRBD2 for D (7 bases). The V and J ends lost 6 bases and 6 bases respectively, with 18 bases between them. CDR1 is MNHNS and CDR2 is SASEGT in the germline V gene. The CDR3 runs to 14 residues. DNA for the CDR3: TGTGCCAGCAGCAAAACCCGGGGGGCCTCCGAGCAGTACTTC. Encoded protein: CASSKTRGASEQYF.

In its sample, this clone was seen once. The rearrangement joins TRBV7-2 to TRBJ1-1; D possibly corresponds to TRBD1 (5 bases). This CDR3 comprises 14 residues. Germline V gene lookup returns CDR1 SGHTA and CDR2 FQGNSA. Trimming left V 6 bases short and J 3 bases short, with 14 bases between. The CDR3 nucleotides read TGTGCCAGCAGACGGGCCTTAGGGGACACTGAAGCTTTCTTT. Translating gives CASRRALGDTEAFF. Variable domain in full (rest from reference TRBV7-2 and TRBJ1-1): GAGVSQSPSNKVTEKGKDVELRCDPISGHTALYWYRQSLGQGLEFLIYFQGNSAPDKSGLPSDRFSAERTGGSVSTLTIQRTQQEDSAVYLCASRRALGDTEAFFGQGTRLTVV.

The gene calls are TRBV15 and TRBJ1-1; 7 bases match TRBD1. This CDR3 spans 12 amino acids. J gave up 9 bases and V 4 bases, and 5 bases lay outside the gene matches. Germline V gene sequence: CDR1 LNHNV, CDR2 YYDKDF (reference sequence). CDR3 sequence reads: CATSTDRAKAFF. DNA of the CDR3: TGTGCCACCAGCACCGACAGGGCCAAAGCTTTCTTT.

This chain joins TRBV19 and TRBJ2-7; D uncertain. The V gene's germline CDR1 is LNHDA and CDR2 SQIVND (reference sequence). V lost 3 bases and J lost 0, with 9 bases in between. This CDR3 spans 14 amino acids. The CDR3 region is CASSIQAASYEQYF. The CDR3, as DNA: TGTGCCAGTAGTATCCAGGCAGCCTCCTACGAGCAGTACTTC.

J is TRBJ2-7 and V is TRBV18; the D gene is possibly TRBD1 (6 bases). Between the trimmed V and J ends, which lost 3 bases and 1 base, there was a span of 13 bases. CDR1 and CDR2 from the germline V gene are KGHSH and LQKENI. This CDR3 region has 15 residues. CDR3 DNA sequence: TGTGCCAGCTCACCTCAGGGGTCCGGGTCCTACGAGCAGTACTTC. It yields the protein CASSPQGSGSYEQYF.

The chain recombines TRBV19 with TRBJ2-3, with D perhaps matching TRBD2 (5 bases). The germline V gene has CDR1 LNHDA and CDR2 SQIVND (reference sequence). The CDR3 length is 14 residues. Trimming removed 2 bases from V and 8 bases from J, with 14 bases in between. Here the CDR3 DNA reads TGTGCCAGTAGTATAACGGGAAGTGAGCGTACGCAGTATTTT. Protein: CASSITGSERTQYF.

This clone occurred a few times. This sequence joins TRBV5-1 and TRBJ1-1; D is unresolved. This CDR3 is built from 12 residues. Germline V gene sequence: CDR1 SGHRS, CDR2 YFSETQ. V dropped 4 bases and J dropped 0 bases, with 4 bases sitting between them. DNA of the CDR3: TGCGCCAGCAGCCGGGTGAACACTGAAGCTTTCTTT. This codes for CASSRVNTEAFF.

V usage is TRBV11-2 and J usage is TRBJ2-7; D remains ambiguous. CDR1 and CDR2 (germline): SGHAT, FQNNGV. The CDR3 length is 16 residues. V lost 5 bases to trimming and J lost 0 bases, with 17 bases between them. This CDR3 reads CASSPLSRKSSYEQYF. The CDR3 nucleotides are TGTGCCAGCAGCCCCCTCTCCAGGAAGAGCTCCTACGAGCAGTACTTC.

This chain joins TRBV5-1 and TRBJ1-2; 8 bases fit TRBD1. The germline gives CDR1 SGHRS, CDR2 YFSETQ. V lost 0 bases to trimming and J lost 7 bases; unmatched junction nucleotides: 2. The CDR3 contains 13 residues. CDR3 in amino acids: CASSLGQGTGYTF. The DNA for the CDR3 is TGCGCCAGCAGCTTGGGACAGGGGACTGGCTACACCTTC.

The CDR3: CASRPQQETQYF. CDR3 bases: TGCGCCAGCAGGCCACAGCAAGAGACCCAGTACTTC. The chain employs TRBV5-1 and TRBJ2-5, with D uncertain. The germline V gene encodes CDR1 SGHRS and CDR2 YFSETQ. The V end lost 5 bases, the J end lost 2 bases, and 7 bases lay between the germline ends. This CDR3 contains 12 residues.

The gene calls are TRBV25-1 and TRBJ2-5; TRBD2 agrees at 13 bases. Germline V gives CDR1 MGHDK, CDR2 SYGVNS. The CDR3 loop spans 18 amino acids. Trimming cost V 2 bases and J 5 bases; bases outside gene matches: 11. The CDR3 loop is CASSEPTGTSGMWETQYF. The CDR3 nucleotides are TGTGCCAGCAGTGAACCCACCGGGACTAGCGGGATGTGGGAGACCCAGTACTTC.

The gene calls are TRBV6-5 and TRBJ2-7; TRBD2 might be the D (6 bases). This CDR3 spans 13 amino acids. V was trimmed by 9 bases and J by 5 bases, leaving 17 bases between them. Germline loops: CDR1 MNHEY, CDR2 SVGAGI. The chain's CDR3 is CASIPPGEDEQYF. In nucleotides, the CDR3 is TGTGCCAGTATACCTCCCGGGGAGGACGAGCAGTACTTC.

In its sample, this clone was seen once. The chain uses TRBV10-3 and TRBJ2-1, with D perhaps TRBD1 (6 bases). Per the germline V gene, CDR1 is ENHRY and CDR2 is SYGVKD. The length of the CDR3 is 12 residues. V was clipped by 6 bases and J by 6 bases, with 9 bases between them. DNA for the CDR3: TGTGCCATCAGAGGACAGCCCAATGAGCAGTTCTTC. Translated, it gives CAIRGQPNEQFF.

The chain employs TRBV7-2 and TRBJ1-2; D uncertain. The CDR3 extends over 16 amino acids. Germline CDR1 SGHTA, CDR2 FQGNSA. V was pared by 1 base and J by 4 bases, with 16 bases between. The CDR3 sequence: CASSLEGTAAIYGYTF. For the CDR3, the DNA is TGTGCCAGCAGCTTAGAAGGAACAGCCGCGATCTATGGCTACACCTTC.

The CDR3 is CASFPGFPETQYF. CDR3 DNA: TGTGCCAGCTTTCCGGGATTTCCAGAGACCCAGTACTTC. This chain links TRBV18 with TRBJ2-5; TRBD2 is a possible D gene (5 bases). The CDR3 totals 13 residues. Per germline, CDR1 KGHSH and CDR2 LQKENI. The V and J ends lost 7 bases and 4 bases respectively, with 13 bases between them.